The following is a T cell receptor (beta chain) sequence with its context. The assay was immunoSEQ multiplex PCR, and TCRdb's table has in-frame clones only and misses some. The sample has more than 25,000 clones; roughly 86% are singletons. These data originate in a study of T cell changes during pregnancy in multiple sclerosis. CDR1 and CDR2 (germline): SGHNT, YENEEA. This CDR3 region has 20 residues. The trim removed 4 bases at V and 2 bases at J, leaving 18 bases unmatched. This TCR was recovered from a female donor with multiple sclerosis, enrolled in a pregnancy study. The chain recombines TRBV11-3 with TRBJ2-2; 8 bases fit TRBD2. Specimen: CD8+ T cells from peripheral blood mononuclear cells, collected in the first trimester of pregnancy. The CDR3, as DNA: TGTGCCAGCAGCTCGCGGGGGGCCCCGGAACTTGGGGGTAACACCGGGGAGCTGTTTTTT. It encodes CASSSRGAPELGGNTGELFF.